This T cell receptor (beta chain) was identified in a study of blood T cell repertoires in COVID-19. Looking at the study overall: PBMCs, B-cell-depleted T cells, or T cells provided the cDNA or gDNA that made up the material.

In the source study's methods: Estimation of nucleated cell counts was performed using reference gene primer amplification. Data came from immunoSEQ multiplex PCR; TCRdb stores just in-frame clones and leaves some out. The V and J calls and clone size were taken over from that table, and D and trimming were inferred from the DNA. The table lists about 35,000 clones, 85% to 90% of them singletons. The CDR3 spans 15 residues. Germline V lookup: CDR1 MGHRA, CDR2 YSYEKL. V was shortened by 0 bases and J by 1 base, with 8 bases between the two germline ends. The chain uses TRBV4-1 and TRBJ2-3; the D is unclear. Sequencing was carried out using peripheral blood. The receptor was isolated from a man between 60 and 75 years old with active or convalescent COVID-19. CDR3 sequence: CASSQDWRRTDTQYF. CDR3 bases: TGCGCCAGCAGCCAAGATTGGCGGCGCACAGATACGCAGTATTTT.